A single sample gave rise to the 15 T cell receptor beta chains below, sequenced in a study of cytomegalovirus exposure and HLA in healthy donors. Generated by immunoSEQ multiplex PCR, the TCRdb table keeps only in-frame clones and is missing some. The profile shows over 200,000 clones, roughly 85% of them singletons. What was sequenced was PBMCs. The receptors here all came from a young woman in good health and CMV-seronegative.

The rearrangement joins TRBV7-2 to TRBJ2-1, with D possibly being TRBD1 or TRBD2 (5 bases each). The CDR3 is made up of 15 amino acids. CDR1 SGHTA and CDR2 FQGNSA come from the germline V gene. V was clipped by 4 bases and J by 0 bases, with 10 bases between them. The CDR3 DNA reads as TGTGCCAGCAGCTACGCAGGGAGCTCCTACAATGAGCAGTTCTTC. This codes for CASSYAGSSYNEQFF. Filled out from reference TRBV7-2 and TRBJ2-1, the complete variable domain reads GAGVSQSPSNKVTEKGKDVELRCDPISGHTALYWYRQSLGQGLEFLIYFQGNSAPDKSGLPSDRFSAERTGGSVSTLTIQRTQQEDSAVYLCASSYAGSSYNEQFFGPGTRLTVL.

This rearrangement joins TRBV2 to TRBJ1-3, with a possible D match to TRBD1 (6 bases). Germline CDR1 and CDR2: SNHLY and FYNNEI. This CDR3 comprises 16 residues. Trimming shortened V by 3 bases and J by 0 bases, and 12 bases separated the two germline ends. The CDR3 here is CASSERGANSGNTIYF. The CDR3, as DNA: TGTGCCAGCAGTGAGAGGGGGGCAAACTCTGGAAACACCATATATTTT.

The chain carries TRBV2 and TRBJ2-7, with D tentatively TRBD1 (6 bases). Trimming removed 9 bases from V and 1 base from J, with 13 bases in between. The V gene's germline CDR1 is SNHLY and CDR2 FYNNEI. The CDR3 loop spans 13 amino acids. The CDR3 region has the DNA TGTGCCAGTTGTGGGACACGATCCTACGAGCAGTACTTC. Its translation is CASCGTRSYEQYF.

This clone appeared a single time. V usage is TRBV30 and J usage is TRBJ1-2; D is perhaps TRBD1 (5 bases). V shed 2 bases and J shed 8 bases, with 18 bases lying between them. The CDR3 spans 14 residues. Per the germline V gene, CDR1 is GTSNPN and CDR2 is SVGIG (reference sequence). As DNA, the CDR3 is TGTGCCTGGAGTAAGGGACCCCTGGGAGGCGGCTACACCTTC. Its protein product is CAWSKGPLGGGYTF.

The chain employs TRBV25-1 and TRBJ2-3, with D possibly matching TRBD1 (6 bases). CDR1 is MGHDK, CDR2 SYGVNS, per germline. Trimming cost V 6 bases and J 6 bases, with 16 bases left between them. The CDR3 spans 14 residues. This CDR3 is CASSVTGSGDTQYF. In nucleotides, the CDR3 is TGTGCCAGCAGCGTTACAGGGTCGGGGGATACGCAGTATTTT.

The J gene is TRBJ2-7, the V gene TRBV7-3, with 7 bases fitting TRBD2. J gave up 2 bases and V 1 base, and 17 bases lay outside the gene matches. Germline-derived CDR1 and CDR2 are SGHTA and FQGTGA. The length of the CDR3 is 19 residues. The CDR3 is CASSLNPLMTSPITYEQYF. Written as DNA, the CDR3 is TGTGCCAGCAGCTTAAACCCCCTAATGACTAGCCCTATCACCTACGAGCAGTACTTC.

The chain recombines TRBV11-2 with TRBJ1-1, with a tentative D call TRBD1 (5 bases). Germline V lookup: CDR1 SGHAT, CDR2 FQNNGV. The CDR3 consists of 14 residues. V was shortened by 3 bases and J by 1 base, with 9 bases between the two germline ends. CDR3 region: CASSFRQGNTEAFF. CDR3 DNA sequence: TGTGCCAGCAGCTTCCGGCAGGGGAACACTGAAGCTTTCTTT.

CDR3 amino acids: CASSPTDSYEQYF. The CDR3 DNA reads as TGCGCCAGCTCCCCCACAGACTCCTACGAGCAGTACTTC. The chain employs TRBV10-1 and TRBJ2-7; no clear D gene. Germline CDR1 reads WNHNN; CDR2 reads SYGVQD (reference sequence). CDR3 length: 13 residues. Between the trimmed V and J ends, which lost 8 bases and 0 bases, there was a span of 11 bases.

The chain joins TRBV25-1 to TRBJ1-4, with D unclear. V was clipped by 7 bases and J by 0 bases, with 6 bases between them. Germline V gives CDR1 MGHDK, CDR2 SYGVNS. CDR3 length equals 13 residues. The CDR3 bases are TGTGCCAGCAAGCTTTCAACTAATGAAAAACTGTTTTTT. It specifies CASKLSTNEKLFF.

V is TRBV28 and J is TRBJ1-5; D gene unclear. V lost 6 bases to trimming and J lost 2 bases, with 11 bases between them. Germline values: CDR1 MDHEN, CDR2 SYDVKM. The CDR3 is 14 amino acids. In nucleotides, the CDR3 is TGTGCCAGCAGAAAGAAGTTAGGCAATCAGCCCCAGCATTTT. Encoded protein: CASRKKLGNQPQHF. The full variable domain, with the rest looked up from reference TRBV28 and TRBJ1-5, is DVKVTQSSRYLVKRTGEKVFLECVQDMDHENMFWYRQDPGLGLRLIYFSYDVKMKEKGDIPEGYSVSREKKERFSLILESASTNQTSMYLCASRKKLGNQPQHFGDGTRLSIL.

As concerns this clone: Additional DNA sequences in this sample encode the identical CDR3. V usage is TRBV5-1 and J usage is TRBJ2-1; D not resolved. V lost 3 bases and J lost 4, with 8 bases in between. Germline CDR1 is SGHRS and CDR2 is YFSETQ. The CDR3 contains 13 residues. The DNA of the CDR3 is TGCGCCAGCAGCTGGTTGGGTTACAATGAGCAGTTCTTC. This codes for CASSWLGYNEQFF.

The chain couples TRBV7-3 to TRBJ1-6, with TRBD1 as a possible D gene (5 bases). The V gene lost 1 base and the J gene lost 5 bases, with 15 bases spanning the gap. Germline-derived CDR1 and CDR2 are SGHTA and FQGTGA. The CDR3 sequence is 17 residues long. The CDR3 spells CASSLNPAGTDNSPLHF. CDR3 nucleotide sequence: TGTGCCAGCAGCTTAAATCCCGCCGGGACCGATAATTCACCCCTCCACTTT.

V gene TRBV6-5 combines with J gene TRBJ2-7; D may match TRBD1 or TRBD2 (5 bases each). The germline V gene has CDR1 MNHEY and CDR2 SVGAGI. The CDR3 sequence is 13 residues long. Trimming stripped 0 bases from V and 9 bases from J, with 12 bases between. Written as DNA, the CDR3 is TGTGCCAGCAGTTACTCGGGGACCACGGGGCAGTACTTC. It specifies CASSYSGTTGQYF.

As DNA, the CDR3 is TGTGCCAGCAGCCTAGACGGGACACCCGGTGGAAGACTGTTTTTT. This codes for CASSLDGTPGGRLFF. The chain has TRBV5-6 and TRBJ1-4; perhaps TRBD1 as D (6 bases). This CDR3 is built from 15 residues. The germline V gene has CDR1 SGHDT and CDR2 YYEEEE. Deletions cut 4 bases from V and 13 bases from J, with 23 bases between.

V usage is TRBV28 and J usage is TRBJ2-7; 10 bases map to TRBD2. V trimming: 5 bases; J trimming: 6 bases; junction bases outside the gene matches: 7. Germline CDR1 is MDHEN and CDR2 is SYDVKM. The CDR3 extends over 14 amino acids. CDR3 loop: CASSEAGGPVEQYF. CDR3 in DNA: TGTGCCAGCAGTGAAGCGGGAGGGCCAGTCGAGCAGTACTTC.